The 20 T cell receptor beta chains below were found in one sample sequenced in a study of spatial heterogeneity in lung cancer. TCRdb redid the calling of the 5' RACE reads with MiXCR, one entry per CDR3 protein. The table has about 6,900 distinct CDR3 sequences, 10% to 15% seen once. These TCRs are of unknown antigen specificity. General study findings and limits: Tumoral mutation counts were tracked by counts of expanded intratumoral alpha and beta TCRs.

As to time point: sample taken at primary tumor resection. The sequenced sample was lung tumor tissue, obtained at surgery. The receptors here all came from a male donor with early-stage non-small cell lung cancer.

This clonotype showed up just a few times. Found in a library prepared for alpha chains, this beta chain is an off-target read, and its abundance has little meaning. The chain has TRBV6-5 and TRBJ1-6; 9 bases agree with TRBD1. J was trimmed by 8 bases and V by 4 bases; bases with no gene match: 12. Germline V gene sequence: CDR1 MNHEY, CDR2 SVGAGI. This CDR3 has 17 amino acids. The CDR3 loop reads CASSFYGTGISDSPLHF. CDR3 sequence (DNA): TGTGCCAGCAGTTTTTACGGGACAGGGATTAGCGATTCACCCCTCCACTTT.

At least ten counts were recorded for this clonotype. This beta chain is off target for a library built for alpha chains, so its abundance means little. The chain uses TRBV5-6 and TRBJ2-3; the D is unclear. Germline CDR1 reads SGHDT; CDR2 reads YYEEEE. The CDR3 is 13 residues long. Trimming took off 3 bases at V and 2 bases at J, with 7 bases between the two ends. CDR3 region: CASSSSLTDTQYF. The CDR3 DNA reads as TGTGCCAGCAGCTCTTCGCTCACAGATACGCAGTATTTT.

Many counts were recorded for this clonotype. This beta chain turned up in a library designed for alpha chains; as an off-target read, its abundance says little. CDR3 in amino acids: CASSSMDQPDTQYF. The CDR3 bases are TGTGCCAGCAGCTCCATGGACCAGCCAGATACGCAGTATTTT. The chain employs TRBV7-2 and TRBJ2-3; D is unclear. Germline CDR1 reads SGHTA; CDR2 reads FQGNSA. V lost 4 bases, J lost 4 bases, and 12 bases lay in between. This CDR3 has 14 amino acids.

Many counts were recorded for this clonotype. This beta chain is a stray sequence in a library constructed for alpha chains; its clone size is not meaningful. The J gene is TRBJ1-2, the V gene TRBV28; 7 bases line up with TRBD1. Germline V gives CDR1 MDHEN, CDR2 SYDVKM. V dropped 2 bases and J dropped 8; count of bases not matched to a gene: 5. The CDR3 loop spans 13 amino acids. The CDR3 DNA is TGTGCCAGCAGTTTAGGGAGGGGGCGAGGCTACACCTTC. This codes for CASSLGRGRGYTF.

At least ten counts were recorded for this clonotype. Because the library targeted alpha chains, this beta chain is an off-target read whose size means little. The chain uses TRBV29-1 and TRBJ1-1; D is undetermined. From germline, CDR1 is SQVTM and CDR2 ANQGSEA. The CDR3 is 12 amino acids. With 7 bases removed from V and 1 base from J, the gap between germline ends came to 10 bases. In DNA form, the CDR3 reads TGCAGCGCCCAACGGAAGAACACTGAAGCTTTCTTT. Translated, it gives CSAQRKNTEAFF.

This clonotype was recorded at least ten times. The library was built for alpha chains, so this beta chain is an off-target read and its size means little. The chain joins TRBV5-1 to TRBJ1-4, with 8 bases identical to TRBD1. Germline V gives CDR1 SGHRS, CDR2 YFSETQ. V shed 5 bases and J 7 bases; nucleotides not matched to a gene: 7. The CDR3 length is 14 residues. CDR3 in DNA: TGCGCCAGCAGTGACGGACAGGGTAGTGAAAAACTGTTTTTT. It translates to CASSDGQGSEKLFF.

This clonotype was seen repeatedly, ten times or more. This beta chain is off target for a library built for alpha chains, so its abundance means little. J is TRBJ2-2 and V is TRBV19; 10 nucleotides line up with TRBD1. This CDR3 is 16 amino acids long. J was trimmed by 5 bases and V by 5 bases; bases with no gene match: 8. Germline CDR1 and CDR2: LNHDA and SQIVND (reference sequence). The CDR3 is CASSPIDRGRTGELFF. CDR3 DNA sequence: TGTGCCAGTAGTCCGATAGACAGGGGGCGTACCGGGGAGCTGTTTTTT.

This clonotype occurred many times. Because the library targeted alpha chains, this beta chain is an off-target read whose size means little. The CDR3 nucleotides are TGTGCCAGCAGCAAGCAAGGCATTGATCAGCCCCAGCATTTT. It codes for CASSKQGIDQPQHF. The J gene is TRBJ1-5, the V gene TRBV7-9; no firm D call. In germline, CDR1 is SEHNR, CDR2 FQNEAQ (reference sequence). This CDR3 has 14 residues. The V and J ends lost 5 bases and 5 bases respectively, with 13 bases between them. Supplemented by reference TRBV7-9 and TRBJ1-5, the full variable domain reads DTGVSQNPRHKITKRGQNVTFRCDPISEHNRLYWYRQTLGQGPEFLTYFQNEAQLEKSRLLSDRFSAERPKGSFSTLEIQRTEQGDSAMYLCASSKQGIDQPQHFGDGTRLSIL.

At least ten counts were recorded for this clonotype. Little can be read into the size of this beta chain, an off-target read in a library designed for alpha chains. The V gene is TRBV20-1, the J gene TRBJ1-3; 9 positions match TRBD1. V gave up 7 bases and J gave up 0 bases; unmatched junction bases: 13. The CDR3 runs to 17 residues. Germline CDR1 DFQATT, CDR2 SNEGSKA (reference sequence). The CDR3 DNA reads as TGCAGTGTCACGGGACAGGGTAGTGCCAACTCTGGAAACACCATATATTTT. This translates into CSVTGQGSANSGNTIYF.

This clonotype showed up just once. This beta chain is a stray sequence in a library constructed for alpha chains; its clone size is not meaningful. The rearrangement uses TRBV29-1 and TRBJ2-3; TRBD2 is a possible D gene (5 bases). The CDR3 loop spans 14 amino acids. With 8 bases removed from V and 0 bases from J, the gap between germline ends came to 15 bases. Germline V CDR1 and CDR2: SQVTM, ANQGSEA. The CDR3 is CSTPRGSSTDTQYF. The CDR3 DNA is TGCAGCACGCCGAGAGGGTCTAGCACAGATACGCAGTATTTT.

About this clonotype: A much larger clone differs from this one at a single base, so this may be a read error. This beta chain represents an off-target read in a library built for alpha chains; its size is of limited meaning. This rearrangement joins TRBV6-1 to TRBJ2-1, with a weak D call TRBD2 (6 bases). The germline gives CDR1 MNHNS, CDR2 SASEGT. There are 14 residues in the CDR3. The ends were cut back, 5 bases at V and 7 bases at J, with 15 bases in the middle. The CDR3 is CASSRRRGKNEQFF. In nucleotides, the CDR3 is TGTGCCAGCAGTCGCCGGCGGGGTAAGAATGAGCAGTTCTTC.

The table lists this clonotype with many counts. This beta chain appears as a stray read in a library generated for alpha chains; its size is not informative. The rearrangement joins TRBV5-6 to TRBJ2-1, with D tentatively TRBD2 (6 bases). The V gene lost 0 bases and the J gene lost 9 bases, with 7 bases spanning the gap. CDR3 length: 12 amino acids. Germline V lookup: CDR1 SGHDT, CDR2 YYEEEE. In DNA form, the CDR3 reads TGTGCCAGCAGCTTGGAGGAGGGTGAGCAGTTCTTC. Translating it yields CASSLEEGEQFF.

Sample share makes this clonotype medium-sized. Since it is a stray read in a library aimed at alpha chains, this beta chain has a size that is not meaningful. CDR3 protein: CASSLDPFGRNNEQFF. CDR3 bases: TGTGCCAGCAGCTTGGACCCTTTCGGGAGAAACAATGAGCAGTTCTTC. The V and J genes are TRBV7-2 and TRBJ2-1, with D tentatively TRBD2 (6 bases). The CDR3 consists of 16 residues. V lost 3 bases, J lost 5 bases, and 17 bases lay in between. Per germline, CDR1 SGHTA and CDR2 FQGNSA.

This clonotype appeared many times. This beta chain is an unintended read in a library built for alpha chains; its size means little. The chain carries TRBV20-1 and TRBJ1-1; D gene unclear. In germline, CDR1 is DFQATT, CDR2 SNEGSKA (reference sequence). V was clipped by 3 bases and J by 1 base, with 12 bases between them. CDR3 length: 14 amino acids. For the CDR3, the DNA is TGCAGTGCTAGTGGAGGGCGCAAGAACACTGAAGCTTTCTTT. Protein product: CSASGGRKNTEAFF.

This clonotype was found many times. Little can be read into the size of this beta chain, an off-target read in a library designed for alpha chains. This chain links TRBV18 with TRBJ1-1; TRBD1 aligns across 7 bases. V dropped 3 bases and J dropped 7; count of bases not matched to a gene: 5. The length of the CDR3 is 13 residues. The germline gives CDR1 KGHSH, CDR2 LQKENI. The CDR3: CASSPAGGSEAFF. For the CDR3, the DNA is TGTGCCAGCTCACCGGCAGGGGGGAGTGAAGCTTTCTTT.

By share of the sample, this clonotype is medium-sized (0.01 to 0.1%). As an off-target read in a library built for alpha chains, this beta chain has a frequency of little significance. The CDR3, as DNA: TGTGCCAGCAGCTTAGCGGGTTCGGATACGCAGTATTTT. The encoded protein is CASSLAGSDTQYF. The chain recombines TRBV7-9 with TRBJ2-3; no firm D call. V gave up 0 bases and J gave up 6 bases, with 7 bases separating them. The CDR3 runs 13 residues. Germline V CDR1 and CDR2: SEHNR, FQNEAQ (reference sequence).

This clonotype was picked up many times. The library was designed around alpha chains, so this beta chain is a stray read whose abundance carries little weight. This chain joins TRBV12-3 or TRBV12-4 and TRBJ2-3, with TRBD2 identical over 7 bases. The CDR3 has 15 amino acids. J was trimmed by 4 bases and V by 3 bases; bases with no gene match: 7. The CDR3 protein is CASSFFGGGSDTQYF. CDR3 DNA: TGTGCCAGCAGTTTCTTTGGGGGGGGATCAGATACGCAGTATTTT.

By proportion, this clonotype is medium-sized. A library prepared for alpha chains yielded this beta chain as an off-target read; its size is of little meaning. CDR3 amino acids: CASSYGGGAFF. The CDR3 DNA follows: TGTGCCAGCAGTTATGGAGGAGGAGCTTTCTTT. The rearrangement uses TRBV6-5 and TRBJ1-1, with D unresolved. With 3 bases removed from V and 10 bases from J, the gap between germline ends came to 9 bases. The germline CDR1 and CDR2 sequences are MNHEY and SVGAGI. This CDR3 has 11 amino acids.

Turning to this clonotype: This beta chain was picked up by a library intended for alpha chains and is off target, so its count carries little meaning. The V gene is TRBV3-1, the J gene TRBJ2-5; D is possibly TRBD1 or TRBD2 (6 bases each). The CDR3 loop spans 16 amino acids. The V and J ends lost 0 bases and 3 bases respectively, with 14 bases between them. Germline V gene sequence: CDR1 LGHDT, CDR2 YNNKEL (reference sequence). The CDR3 coding sequence is TGTGCCAGCAGCCAAGATCCCCGGGGGCGCGAAGAGACCCAGTACTTC. Protein product: CASSQDPRGREETQYF.

Relative to its sample, this clonotype is medium-sized. As an off-target read in a library built for alpha chains, this beta chain has a frequency of little significance. The V gene is TRBV9, the J gene TRBJ2-7; D could derive from TRBD1 or TRBD2 (6 bases each). Trimming removed 0 bases from V and 3 bases from J, with 13 bases in between. Germline values: CDR1 SGDLS, CDR2 YYNGEE. The CDR3 has 15 residues. This CDR3 reads CASSVEVGGGYEQYF. The CDR3 nucleotides are TGTGCCAGCAGCGTAGAGGTCGGGGGCGGCTACGAGCAGTACTTC. The complete variable domain, with remaining parts taken from reference TRBV9 and TRBJ2-7, reads DSGVTQTPKHLITATGQRVTLRCSPRSGDLSVYWYQQSLDQGLQFLIQYYNGEERAKGNILERFSAQQFPDLHSELNLSSLELGDSALYFCASSVEVGGGYEQYFGPGTRLTVT.